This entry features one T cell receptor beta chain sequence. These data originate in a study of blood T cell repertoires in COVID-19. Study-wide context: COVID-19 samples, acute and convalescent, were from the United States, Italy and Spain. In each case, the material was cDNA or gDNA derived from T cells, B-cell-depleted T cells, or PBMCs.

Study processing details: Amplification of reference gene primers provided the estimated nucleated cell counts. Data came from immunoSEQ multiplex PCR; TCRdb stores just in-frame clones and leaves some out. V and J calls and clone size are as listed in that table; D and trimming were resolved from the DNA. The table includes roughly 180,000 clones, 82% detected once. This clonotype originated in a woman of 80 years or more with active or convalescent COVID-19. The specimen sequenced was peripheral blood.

The CDR3 spells CASSLPVVGANVLTF. In DNA, the CDR3 is TGTGCCAGCAGCTTGCCTGTAGTTGGGGCCAACGTCCTGACTTTC. The V and J genes are TRBV5-4 and TRBJ2-6; D remains ambiguous. V lost 1 base and J lost 3, with 8 bases in between. The CDR3 is 15 residues long. CDR1 and CDR2 (germline): SGHNT, YYREEE (reference sequence).